This T cell receptor beta chain is drawn from a study of blood T cell repertoires in COVID-19. Here immunoSEQ multiplex PCR was the method, and the copy in TCRdb shows in-frame clones only, minus some. Among 310,000 or so clones, 85% to 90% were seen once, and the ten largest hold over 9.5%. CDR1 and CDR2 (germline): SNHLY, FYNNEI. The length of the CDR3 is 13 residues. Between the trimmed V and J ends, which lost 8 bases and 1 base, there was a span of 9 bases. Participants, 18 to 89 years old, spanned approximately 25 US areas. Each participant's cohort was designated according to participant-reported clinical history. Either two negative PCRs, clearance, or symptom resolution qualified Cohort 3 donors as recovered.

The receptor was derived from a woman in her late teens or twenties who had recovered from COVID-19. The chain couples TRBV2 to TRBJ1-5, with D perhaps TRBD1 (6 bases). The sequencing sample was made of PBMCs or T cells enriched from blood (not recorded which). CDR3 bases: TGTGCCAGCTCGACAGGAAGCAATCAGCCCCAGCATTTT. It translates to CASSTGSNQPQHF.